One sample yielded the 2 T cell receptor beta chains listed below, sequenced in a study of tumor and adjacent non-tumor tissue in lung cancer. RNA was extracted from bulk tissue without any cell sorting. The library came from three nested PCR rounds adapted from ARM-PCR protocols. TCRdb independently ran MiXCR on the multiplex PCR reads; one entry per CDR3 protein. The table records roughly 120,000 distinct CDR3 sequences, roughly 73% of them present only once. Sample: lung tumor tissue. Every receptor here comes from a woman aged 55-69 years with non-small cell lung cancer.

This clonotype was seen only once. V gene TRBV29-1 combines with J gene TRBJ2-3; the match to TRBD1 covers 9 bases. V trimming: 6 bases; J trimming: 5 bases; junction bases outside the gene matches: 6. The CDR3 length is 13 residues. Germline V gene data show CDR1 as SQVTM and CDR2 as ANQGSEA. The CDR3 DNA reads as TGCAGCGTAGACAGGGGGGGGATAGATACGCAGTATTTT. It translates to CSVDRGGIDTQYF.

As to this clonotype: Lacking the conserved final phenylalanine or tryptophan, this CDR3 likely reflects a read error. This chain links TRBV5-1 with TRBJ2-3; TRBD1 matches 10 bases. Looked up from germline, CDR1 is SGHRS and CDR2 is YFSETQ. V lost 4 bases, J lost 5 bases, and 10 bases stayed unmatched. This CDR3 comprises 16 residues. CDR3 amino acids: CASSLAGTGARDTQYL. The CDR3 nucleotides read TGCGCCAGCAGCCTGGCCGGGACAGGGGCGAGAGATACGCAGTATTTG.